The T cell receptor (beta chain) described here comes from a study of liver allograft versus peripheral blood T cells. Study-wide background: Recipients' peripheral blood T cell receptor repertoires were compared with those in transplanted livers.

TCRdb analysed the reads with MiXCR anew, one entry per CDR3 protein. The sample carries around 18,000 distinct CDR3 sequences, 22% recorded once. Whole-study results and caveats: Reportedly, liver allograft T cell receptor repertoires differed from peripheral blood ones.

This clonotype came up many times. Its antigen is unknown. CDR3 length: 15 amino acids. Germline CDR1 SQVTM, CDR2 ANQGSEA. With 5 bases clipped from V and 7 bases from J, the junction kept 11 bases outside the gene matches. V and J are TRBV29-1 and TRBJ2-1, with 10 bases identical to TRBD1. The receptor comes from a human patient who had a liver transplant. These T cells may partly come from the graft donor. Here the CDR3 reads CSVTRDRGPKNEQFF. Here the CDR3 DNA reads TGCAGCGTTACGCGCGACAGGGGGCCCAAGAATGAGCAGTTCTTC.